Listed below are T cell receptor beta chains from one sample, sequenced in a study of T cell changes during pregnancy in multiple sclerosis. The protocol was immunoSEQ multiplex PCR, while the TCRdb copy is restricted to in-frame clones and leaves out a portion. The sample has some 38,000 clones; about 90% are singletons. The material was CD4+ T cells from peripheral blood mononuclear cells, obtained in the second trimester of pregnancy. The receptors here all came from a female donor in good health, enrolled as a control in a pregnancy study. Both conserved end residues are part of each CDR3. D genes are given only for firm matches. Some rows have no size entry. The others give once, few or many, or a class for an expanded clone.

j_gene,d_gene,v_gene,abundance,CDR3nt,CDR3aa
TRBJ1-1,-,TRBV9,few,TGTGCCAGCAGCGTAGCAGGGGTGAACACTGAAGCTTTCTTT,CASSVAGVNTEAFF
TRBJ1-3,-,TRBV4-3,-,TGCGCCAGCAGCCAATGGCCCTCCCCTGGAAACACCATATATTTT,CASSQWPSPGNTIYF
TRBJ1-2,TRBD1,TRBV7-2,-,TGTGCCAGCAGCGCACCGGGCCGGGACAGGAAATCCTACACCTTC,CASSAPGRDRKSYTF
TRBJ2-7,-,TRBV29-1,-,TGCAGCGTTGGGAGGGTGGACGAGCAGTACTTC,CSVGRVDEQYF
TRBJ1-1,-,TRBV6-5,-,TGTGCCAGCAGTTTGAGGGAAGTGGTCACTGAAGCTTTCTTT,CASSLREVVTEAFF
TRBJ1-2,-,TRBV4-1,-,TGCGCCAGCAGCCAAGATGAGGGGGGGTGGTATGGCTACACCTTC,CASSQDEGGWYGYTF
TRBJ1-1,TRBD1,TRBV15,-,TGTGCCACCAGCAGAGATTTAGCGCCCCGGGACAGGTCTCGCGCTGAAGCTTTCTTT,CATSRDLAPRDRSRAEAFF
TRBJ1-2,TRBD1,TRBV5-5,-,TGTGCCAGCAGCTTTCGACAGGGGGCGGGTAACTATGGCTACACCTTC,CASSFRQGAGNYGYTF
TRBJ2-2,TRBD2,TRBV11-2,-,TGTGCCAGCAGCTTAGGCGGGGGGTCCACCGGGGAGCTGTTTTTT,CASSLGGGSTGELFF
TRBJ2-3,TRBD2,TRBV27,-,TGTGCCACCTCCCGGGCGGGGGGGGCGCGGGCAGATACGCAGTATTTT,CATSRAGGARADTQYF
TRBJ1-1,TRBD1,TRBV7-2,-,TGTGCCAGCAGTTTTTCCCGACAGGGTAGAAACACTGAAGCTTTCTTT,CASSFSRQGRNTEAFF
TRBJ1-2,-,TRBV21-1,-,TGTGCCAGCAGCAAAAGGGGCAGGGGGAGGTATGGCTACACCTTC,CASSKRGRGRYGYTF
TRBJ2-3,TRBD2,TRBV5-4,-,TGTGCCAGCAGCTTGGTTACCTTCGGGGGGGCTAGCACAGATACGCAGTATTTT,CASSLVTFGGASTDTQYF
TRBJ2-3,TRBD1,TRBV7-8,-,TGTGCCAGCAGGAAGCCGGGACAGGGGCCAGATACGCAGTATTTT,CASRKPGQGPDTQYF
TRBJ2-2,-,TRBV28,-,TGTGCCAGCAGTTCCGGCGGTACCGGGGAGCTGTTTTTT,CASSSGGTGELFF
TRBJ1-1,-,TRBV5-6,-,TGTGCCAGCAGCTTTGACAGTGAAGCTTTCTTT,CASSFDSEAFF
TRBJ2-7,-,TRBV6-5,-,TGTGCCAGCAGAGGGGTACTCTCCTACGAGCAGTACTTC,CASRGVLSYEQYF
TRBJ1-1,-,TRBV4-3,-,TGCGCCAGCAGCCGAGGAGGGAAGGCGACTGAAGCTTTCTTT,CASSRGGKATEAFF